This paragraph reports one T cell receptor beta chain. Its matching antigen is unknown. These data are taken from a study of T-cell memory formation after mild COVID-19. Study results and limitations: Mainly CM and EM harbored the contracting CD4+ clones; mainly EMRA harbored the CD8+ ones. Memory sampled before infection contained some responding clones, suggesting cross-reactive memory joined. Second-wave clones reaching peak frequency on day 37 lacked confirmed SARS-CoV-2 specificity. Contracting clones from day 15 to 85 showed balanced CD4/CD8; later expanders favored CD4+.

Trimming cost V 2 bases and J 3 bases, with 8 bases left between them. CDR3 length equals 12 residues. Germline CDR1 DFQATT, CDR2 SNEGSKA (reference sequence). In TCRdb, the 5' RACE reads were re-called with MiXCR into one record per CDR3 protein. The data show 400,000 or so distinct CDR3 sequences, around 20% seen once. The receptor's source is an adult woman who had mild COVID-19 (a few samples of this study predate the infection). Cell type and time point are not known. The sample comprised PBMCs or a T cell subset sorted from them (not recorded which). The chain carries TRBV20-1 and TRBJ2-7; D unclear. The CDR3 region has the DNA TGCAGTGCTAGAAGGACCGTCTACGAGCAGTACTTC. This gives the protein CSARRTVYEQYF.